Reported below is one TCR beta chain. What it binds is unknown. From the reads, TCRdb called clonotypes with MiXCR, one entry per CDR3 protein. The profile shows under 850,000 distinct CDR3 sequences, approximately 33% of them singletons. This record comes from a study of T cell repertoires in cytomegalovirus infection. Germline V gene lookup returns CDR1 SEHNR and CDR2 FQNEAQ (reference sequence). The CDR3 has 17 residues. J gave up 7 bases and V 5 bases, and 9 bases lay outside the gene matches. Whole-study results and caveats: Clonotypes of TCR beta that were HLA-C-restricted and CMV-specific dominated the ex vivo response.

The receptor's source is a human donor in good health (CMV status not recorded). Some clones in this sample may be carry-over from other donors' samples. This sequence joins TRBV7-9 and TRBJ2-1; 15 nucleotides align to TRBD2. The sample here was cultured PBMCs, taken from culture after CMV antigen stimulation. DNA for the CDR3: TGTGCCAGCAGCATATGGGGACTAGCGGGAGGCCTGAATGAGCAGTTCTTC. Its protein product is CASSIWGLAGGLNEQFF.